This T cell receptor beta chain was retrieved from a study of CD8+CD57+ T cells in acquired aplastic anemia. As concerns this clonotype: The antigen remains unidentified. An end of the junction does not agree with germline; a read error may underlie this.

Study-level points and caveats: Twenty-nine shared CD8+ CDR3s appeared highly expressed within patients' immunodominant clones.

Genomic DNA served as template for TCR beta VDJ and CDR3 profiling. TCRdb reprocessed the reads via MiXCR and lists one record per CDR3 protein. Seen here are approximately 200,000 distinct CDR3 sequences, over 60% observed once, and the top ten hold about 45%. The CDR3 is 17 amino acids. Germline V gene lookup returns CDR1 SQVTM and CDR2 ANQGSEA. The chain uses TRBV29-1 and TRBJ2-7; D is undetermined. The sample taken for sequencing was sorted CD4+, CD8+, or CD8+CD57+ T cells (not recorded which) from PBMCs. The clonotype comes from a human donor with severe aplastic anemia or a healthy control (not recorded which). Here the CDR3 DNA reads TGCAGCGTTGAAGGTCCCCTGTCGGCACGGCCTTCCTACGAGCAGTGCTTC. It codes for CSVEGPLSARPSYEQCF.